The 27 T cell receptor beta chains given below trace back to one sample, sequenced in a study of pediatric ulcerative colitis. Produced via immunoSEQ multiplex PCR; TCRdb's table is partial and in-frame only. The table has about 64,000 clones, roughly 90% seen once. The specimen sequenced was blood. The source is a boy between 10 and 17 years old with severe ulcerative colitis.

The gene calls are TRBV15 and TRBJ2-1; D not resolved. Looked up from germline, CDR1 is LNHNV and CDR2 is YYDKDF (reference sequence). Trimming stripped 4 bases from V and 10 bases from J, with 11 bases between. The CDR3 length is 12 residues. The DNA for the CDR3 is TGTGCCACCAGCACCAGTATTGGGGAGCAGTTCTTC. This translates into CATSTSIGEQFF.

This clone occurred once. V and J are TRBV5-4 and TRBJ2-6; unclear D gene. CDR3 length: 15 residues. Germline CDR1 reads SGHNT; CDR2 reads YYREEE (reference sequence). V was shortened by 4 bases and J by 0 bases, with 8 bases between the two germline ends. The CDR3: CASSLSLSGANVLTF. DNA for the CDR3: TGTGCCAGCAGCCTTAGCCTCTCTGGGGCCAACGTCCTGACTTTC.

V and J are TRBV6-6 and TRBJ2-1; 7 bases line up with TRBD2. From germline, CDR1 is MNHNY and CDR2 SVGAGI (reference sequence). Trimming removed 0 bases from V and 4 bases from J; junction bases left unmatched: 3. This CDR3 has 15 amino acids. The CDR3 sequence: CASSYSRGSYNEQFF. As DNA, the CDR3 is TGTGCCAGCAGTTACTCGCGCGGGAGTTACAATGAGCAGTTCTTC.

The V call is TRBV6-1, the J call TRBJ1-1; a weak D match, TRBD1 (6 bases). The CDR3 is 12 amino acids. CDR1 MNHNS and CDR2 SASEGT come from the germline V gene. Trimming left V 4 bases short and J 4 bases short, with 7 bases between. The CDR3 coding sequence is TGTGCCAGCAGTGTACAGGGCACTGAAGCTTTCTTT. Translated, it gives CASSVQGTEAFF.

The CDR3 spells CASSPGGADTEAFF. The DNA for the CDR3 is TGTGCCAGCAGTCCAGGGGGCGCGGACACTGAAGCTTTCTTT. The chain links TRBV14 to TRBJ1-1; 8 bases fit TRBD1. The V gene's germline CDR1 is SGHDN and CDR2 FVKESK. The length of the CDR3 is 14 residues. Trimming cost V 6 bases and J 3 bases; bases outside gene matches: 6.

J is TRBJ1-1 and V is TRBV13; 8 bases are a match to TRBD1. CDR3 size: 15 residues. The J segment lost 3 bases and the V segment lost 4 bases, leaving 7 bases of the junction unmatched. Per germline, CDR1 PRHDT and CDR2 FYEKMQ (reference sequence). DNA for the CDR3: TGTGCCAGCAGCTCCCGACAGGGGAGGGACACTGAAGCTTTCTTT. It yields the protein CASSSRQGRDTEAFF.

J is TRBJ2-1 and V is TRBV21-1; TRBD1, as called in the table, went unchecked against the DNA. TRBV21-1 is classified as a pseudogene. The CDR3 has 17 residues. CDR3 sequence (DNA): TGTGCCAGCAGCAATTTTACTCAGGACAGCTCCTACAATGAGCAGTTCTTC. Translation gives CASSNFTQDSSYNEQFF.

This chain joins TRBV7-2 and TRBJ1-5; 10 nucleotides agree with TRBD1. V lost 3 bases, J lost 4 bases, and 3 bases stayed unmatched. The CDR3 runs 15 residues. CDR1 is SGHTA and CDR2 is FQGNSA in the germline V gene. CDR3 DNA: TGTGCCAGCAGCTTGGGACAGGGGAGAAATCAGCCCCAGCATTTT. It specifies CASSLGQGRNQPQHF.

This clone was recorded once. This chain uses TRBV19 with TRBJ2-5, with 10 bases aligning to TRBD1. After removal of 5 bases from V and 4 bases from J, the junction contained 10 bases not matched to a gene. Germline V gives CDR1 LNHDA, CDR2 SQIVND (reference sequence). This CDR3 is built from 16 residues. The chain's CDR3 is CASSGDRGRDGETQYF. CDR3 DNA sequence: TGTGCCAGTAGTGGAGACAGGGGGCGAGATGGAGAGACCCAGTACTTC.

The chain combines TRBV7-9 with TRBJ2-5, with 16 bases lining up with TRBD2. The length of the CDR3 is 17 residues. J gave up 5 bases and V 5 bases, and 8 bases lay outside the gene matches. The germline V gene encodes CDR1 SEHNR and CDR2 FQNEAQ (reference sequence). The CDR3 sequence: CASSLKGLAGGGETQYF. The DNA for the CDR3 is TGTGCCAGCAGCCTAAAGGGACTAGCGGGAGGGGGCGAGACCCAGTACTTC.

The CDR3 here is CASSFRGRSAAGELFF. The CDR3 coding sequence is TGTGCCAGCAGTTTCAGGGGGAGGTCAGCGGCCGGGGAGCTGTTTTTT. The genes are TRBV6-5 and TRBJ2-2; TRBD1 is a possible D gene (7 bases). Trimming left V 4 bases short and J 6 bases short, with 18 bases between. There are 16 residues in the CDR3. CDR1 and CDR2 (germline): MNHEY, SVGAGI.

The J gene is TRBJ2-7, the V gene TRBV6-5; no reliable D call. There are 16 residues in the CDR3. The V gene's germline CDR1 is MNHEY and CDR2 SVGAGI. Trimming cost V 2 bases and J 4 bases, with 18 bases left between them. The chain's CDR3 is CASSYLRTQPSYEQYF. The CDR3 DNA follows: TGTGCCAGCAGTTACCTTCGAACCCAGCCAAGTTACGAGCAGTACTTC.

The chain links TRBV9 to TRBJ1-1, with D uncertain. The CDR3 runs 15 residues. In germline, CDR1 is SGDLS, CDR2 YYNGEE. V shed 0 bases and J shed 0 bases, with 9 bases lying between them. CDR3 nucleotide sequence: TGTGCCAGCAGCGTAGGAAGCAACATGAACACTGAAGCTTTCTTT. Amino acid sequence: CASSVGSNMNTEAFF.

The CDR3, as DNA: TGTGCCAGCAGCTTACAGACAGGAAAGAGCACAGATACGCAGTATTTT. This encodes CASSLQTGKSTDTQYF. The V gene is TRBV7-9, the J gene TRBJ2-3, with a weak D call TRBD1 (6 bases). V gave up 2 bases and J gave up 0 bases, with 12 bases separating them. In germline, CDR1 is SEHNR, CDR2 FQNEAQ (reference sequence). The CDR3 has 16 amino acids.

CDR3 sequence: CASRPGTGGGQPQHF. The CDR3 DNA sequence: TGTGCCAGCAGACCCGGGACAGGGGGCGGTCAGCCCCAGCATTTT. The chain employs TRBV27 and TRBJ1-5, with 12 bases lining up with TRBD1. The CDR3 is made up of 15 amino acids. Germline V gives CDR1 MNHEY, CDR2 SMNVEV (reference sequence). V shed 6 bases and J 6 bases; nucleotides not matched to a gene: 6.

This clone was recorded a few times. J is TRBJ2-2 and V is TRBV19; D is uncertain. The CDR3 extends over 11 amino acids. CDR1 LNHDA and CDR2 SQIVND come from the germline V gene (reference sequence). V lost 7 bases to trimming and J lost 7 bases, with 7 bases between them. The CDR3 DNA follows: TGTGCCAGTACCCTGGGCGGGGAGCTGTTTTTT. It specifies CASTLGGELFF.

The chain recombines TRBV4-2 with TRBJ2-2, with TRBD1 as a possible D gene (5 bases). Germline V CDR1 and CDR2: LGHNA, YNFKEQ. Trimming left V 0 bases short and J 0 bases short, with 11 bases between. This CDR3 region has 17 residues. CDR3 sequence: CASSQDLGRTNTGELFF. DNA for the CDR3: TGTGCCAGCAGCCAAGATTTGGGGCGCACGAACACCGGGGAGCTGTTTTTT.

The V call is TRBV5-6, the J call TRBJ2-1, with 7 bases lining up with TRBD2. The V gene's germline CDR1 is SGHDT and CDR2 YYEEEE. The CDR3 is 15 residues long. Trimming at V came to 4 bases and at J to 7 bases, leaving 11 bases not matched to a gene. CDR3 coding DNA: TGTGCCAGCAGCCCGGGATGGGGGAGGGGTAATGAGCAGTTCTTC. It specifies CASSPGWGRGNEQFF.

This chain links TRBV5-1 with TRBJ2-5; 9 nucleotides match TRBD1. Germline trimming cut 4 bases from V and 5 bases from J; bases unmatched to any gene: 6. Germline lookup yields CDR1 SGHRS and CDR2 YFSETQ. The length of the CDR3 is 14 residues. The CDR3 DNA reads as TGCGCCAGCAGCCCGAGGACAGGGGTTGAGACCCAGTACTTC. Protein product: CASSPRTGVETQYF.

The genes are TRBV5-6 and TRBJ2-1; 10 bases are shared with TRBD2. The CDR3 extends over 17 amino acids. Germline CDR1 SGHDT, CDR2 YYEEEE. V trimming: 1 base; J trimming: 2 bases; junction bases outside the gene matches: 6. CDR3 protein: CASSLLAGASPYNEQFF. The CDR3 DNA reads TGTGCCAGCAGCTTGCTAGCGGGAGCGTCCCCCTACAATGAGCAGTTCTTC.

The rearrangement links TRBV19 to TRBJ2-7, with D possibly called TRBD1 or TRBD2 (5 bases each). This CDR3 has 15 residues. Trimming pared 2 bases from V and 0 bases from J, leaving 11 bases between. The germline V gene has CDR1 LNHDA and CDR2 SQIVND (reference sequence). This chain's CDR3 is CASSIMGVTSYEQYF. As DNA, the CDR3 is TGTGCCAGTAGTATAATGGGGGTGACCTCCTACGAGCAGTACTTC.

V is TRBV19 and J is TRBJ2-7, with TRBD1 matching over 7 bases. Germline CDR1 is LNHDA and CDR2 is SQIVND (reference sequence). This CDR3 region has 13 residues. The junction had 5 bases not matched to a gene; V was cut back by 8 bases and J by 1 base. In DNA, the CDR3 is TGTGCCAGTGGGCAGGGACAGTCCTACGAGCAGTACTTC. Amino acid sequence: CASGQGQSYEQYF.

The chain joins TRBV27 to TRBJ2-7; 7 bases are a match to TRBD2. Trimming took 3 bases from V and 3 from J; bases not matched to a gene: 8. CDR3 length equals 15 residues. Per germline, CDR1 MNHEY and CDR2 SMNVEV (reference sequence). The CDR3 DNA sequence: TGTGCCAGCAGTTTTATAGGGGAGGGGTTCTACGAGCAGTACTTC. Its translation is CASSFIGEGFYEQYF.

The chain carries TRBV29-1 and TRBJ2-1; TRBD2 aligns across 12 bases. Unmatched junction bases numbered 6, after V lost 4 bases and J lost 8 bases. Looked up from germline, CDR1 is SQVTM and CDR2 is ANQGSEA. The CDR3 has 14 amino acids. CDR3 in amino acids: CSVVSSGREYEQFF. CDR3 nucleotides: TGCAGCGTTGTGTCTAGCGGGAGGGAATATGAGCAGTTCTTC.

The CDR3 spells CAGRGKPGNTIYF. The CDR3 nucleotides are TGTGCCGGGAGGGGCAAGCCTGGAAACACCATATATTTT. This sequence joins TRBV15 and TRBJ1-3; D may be TRBD1 (5 bases). Germline-derived CDR1 and CDR2 are LNHNV and YYDKDF (reference sequence). The CDR3 runs 13 residues. The ends were cut back, 11 bases at V and 2 bases at J, with 13 bases in the middle.

The rearrangement uses TRBV21-1 and TRBJ1-5. TRBV21-1 is marked as a pseudogene. The CDR3 spans 13 residues. The CDR3 loop is CAGRVGSNQPQHF. Here the CDR3 DNA reads TGTGCCGGGCGGGTCGGGAGCAATCAGCCCCAGCATTTT.

The genes are TRBV9 and TRBJ2-7; D unresolved. V was clipped by 4 bases and J by 3 bases, with 11 bases between them. Germline-derived CDR1 and CDR2 are SGDLS and YYNGEE. CDR3 length: 13 amino acids. Written as DNA, the CDR3 is TGTGCCAGCAGCCATGGGTTGGGCTACGAGCAGTACTTC. Translation gives CASSHGLGYEQYF.